The clone carrying this T cell receptor (beta chain) was detected only a few times. Antigen specificity is unknown. The sample belongs to a study of blood T cells in healthy people across ages. A sample-barcoded 5' primer and a J-beta primer mix were used in a second PCR of about 7 to 12 cycles. TCRdb called the 5' RACE reads again in MiXCR, with one record for every CDR3 protein. The sample carries around 790,000 distinct CDR3 sequences, under 45% recorded once. The V gene's germline CDR1 is MDHEN and CDR2 SYDVKM. The CDR3 spans 16 residues. Trimming removed 10 bases at V and 0 bases at J, with 22 bases between. Study-wide results and limits: Per-million-T-cell TCR beta diversity fell roughly linearly with age. One million T cells yielded diversity estimates that were considered underestimates.

The sequence was collected from a man in his 60s in good health. The material sequenced was blood. The chain carries TRBV28 and TRBJ2-7; D is possibly TRBD1 (5 bases). CDR3 residues: CATATSRVYLSYEQYF. The CDR3 coding sequence is TGTGCCACCGCCACATCCAGGGTCTACCTCTCCTACGAGCAGTACTTC.